This T cell receptor beta chain was retrieved from a study of molecular identifiers for immune sequencing clone quantification. For bulk TCR libraries, previously described methods and listed TCR primers were used. Using its own MiXCR run on the PCR reads, TCRdb lists one record per CDR3 protein. The data show 79,000 or so distinct CDR3 sequences, with about 23% seen just once and 0.6% to 0.9% held by the top ten. CDR1 and CDR2 (germline): SEHNR, FQNEAQ (reference sequence). The CDR3 length is 15 residues. Findings of the study overall: Clones that exceeded 20 RNA copies held over 98% of effector molecules, yet under 1% in naive cells.

Turning to this clonotype: Its target is unknown. With a much larger clone just one base away, this may be a read error.

The chain links TRBV7-9 to TRBJ1-1; D gene ambiguous. The clonotype comes from a human donor in good health. Some libraries in this study had Jurkat cell RNA spiked in. The sequenced sample consisted of naive CD8+ T cells from blood, with Jurkat cell RNA spiked in. The subset denotes: FACS-sorted CD8+CD4-CCR7+CD45RA+ naive T cells. CDR3 in amino acids: CASGLDGRLNTEAFF. CDR3 DNA sequence: TGTGCCAGCGGCTTAGATGGCAGATTGAACACTGAAGCTTTCTTT.